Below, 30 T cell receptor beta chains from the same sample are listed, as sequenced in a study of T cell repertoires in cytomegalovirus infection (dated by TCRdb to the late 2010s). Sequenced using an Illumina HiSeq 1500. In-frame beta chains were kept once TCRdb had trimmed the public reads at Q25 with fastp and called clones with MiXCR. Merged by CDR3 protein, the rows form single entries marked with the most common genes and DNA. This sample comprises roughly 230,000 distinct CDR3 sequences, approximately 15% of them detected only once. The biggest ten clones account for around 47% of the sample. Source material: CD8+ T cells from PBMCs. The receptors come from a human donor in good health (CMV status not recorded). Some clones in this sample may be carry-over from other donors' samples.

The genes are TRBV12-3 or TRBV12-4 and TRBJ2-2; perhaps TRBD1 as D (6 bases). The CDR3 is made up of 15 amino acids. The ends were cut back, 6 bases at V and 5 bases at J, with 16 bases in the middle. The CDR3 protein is CASSPTQGKTGELFF. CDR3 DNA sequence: TGTGCCAGCAGCCCGACTCAGGGGAAAACCGGGGAGCTGTTTTTT.

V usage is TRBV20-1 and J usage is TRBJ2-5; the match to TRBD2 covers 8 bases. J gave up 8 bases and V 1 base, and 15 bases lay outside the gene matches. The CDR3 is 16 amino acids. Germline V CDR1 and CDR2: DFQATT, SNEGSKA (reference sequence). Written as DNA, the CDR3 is TGCAGTGCTAGAGTTAATCGAGCGGGGGCCCTTTCTACCCAGTACTTC. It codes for CSARVNRAGALSTQYF.

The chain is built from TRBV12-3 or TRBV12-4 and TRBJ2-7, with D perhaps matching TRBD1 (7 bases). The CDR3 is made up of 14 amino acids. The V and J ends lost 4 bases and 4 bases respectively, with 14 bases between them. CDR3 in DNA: TGTGCCAGCAGTTCAGGAGGGACAGATTACGAGCAGTACTTC. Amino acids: CASSSGGTDYEQYF.

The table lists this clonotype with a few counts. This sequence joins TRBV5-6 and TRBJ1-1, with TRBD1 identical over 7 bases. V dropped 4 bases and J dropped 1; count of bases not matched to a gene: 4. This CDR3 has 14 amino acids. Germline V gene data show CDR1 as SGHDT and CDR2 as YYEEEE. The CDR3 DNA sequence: TGTGCCAGCAGCCCGCAGGGGGAGAACACTGAAGCTTTCTTT. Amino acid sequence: CASSPQGENTEAFF.

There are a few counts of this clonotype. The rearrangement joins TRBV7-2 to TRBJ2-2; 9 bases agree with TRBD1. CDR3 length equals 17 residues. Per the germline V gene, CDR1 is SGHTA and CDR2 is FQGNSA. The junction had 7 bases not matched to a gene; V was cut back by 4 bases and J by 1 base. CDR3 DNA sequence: TGTGCCAGCAGCTGGCCCTGGGGACAGGGGAACACCGGGGAGCTGTTTTTT. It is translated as CASSWPWGQGNTGELFF.

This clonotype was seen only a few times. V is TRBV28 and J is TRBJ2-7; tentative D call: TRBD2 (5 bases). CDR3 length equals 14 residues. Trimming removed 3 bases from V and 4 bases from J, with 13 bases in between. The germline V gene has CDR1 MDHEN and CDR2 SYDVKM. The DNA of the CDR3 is TGTGCCAGCAGTTTTCCCGGGGTCGGGTACGAGCAGTACTTC. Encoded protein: CASSFPGVGYEQYF.

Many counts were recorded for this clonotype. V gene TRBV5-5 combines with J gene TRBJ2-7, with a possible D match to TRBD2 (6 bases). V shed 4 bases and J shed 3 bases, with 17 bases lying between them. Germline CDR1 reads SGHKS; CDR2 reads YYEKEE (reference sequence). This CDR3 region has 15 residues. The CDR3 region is CASSQPPQGGYEQYF. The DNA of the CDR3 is TGTGCCAGCAGCCAACCCCCCCAGGGAGGCTACGAGCAGTACTTC.

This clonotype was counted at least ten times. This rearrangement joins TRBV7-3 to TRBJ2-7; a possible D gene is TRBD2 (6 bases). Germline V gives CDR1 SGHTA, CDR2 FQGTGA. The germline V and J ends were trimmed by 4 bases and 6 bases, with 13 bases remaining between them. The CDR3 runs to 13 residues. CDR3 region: CASSYDSGSEQYF. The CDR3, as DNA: TGTGCCAGCAGCTATGATTCCGGGAGCGAGCAGTACTTC.

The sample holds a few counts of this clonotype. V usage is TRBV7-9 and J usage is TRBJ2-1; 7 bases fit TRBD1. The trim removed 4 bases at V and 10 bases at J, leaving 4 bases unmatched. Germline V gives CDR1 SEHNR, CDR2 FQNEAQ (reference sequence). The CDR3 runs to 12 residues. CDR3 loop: CASSSGQLEQFF. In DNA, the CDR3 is TGTGCCAGCAGCTCGGGACAGCTCGAGCAGTTCTTC.

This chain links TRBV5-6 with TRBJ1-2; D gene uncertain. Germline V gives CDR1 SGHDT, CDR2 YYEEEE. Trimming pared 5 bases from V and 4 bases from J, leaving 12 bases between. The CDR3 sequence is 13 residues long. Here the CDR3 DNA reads TGTGCCAGCAGTACCTTAGGGAGCTATGGCTACACCTTC. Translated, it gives CASSTLGSYGYTF.

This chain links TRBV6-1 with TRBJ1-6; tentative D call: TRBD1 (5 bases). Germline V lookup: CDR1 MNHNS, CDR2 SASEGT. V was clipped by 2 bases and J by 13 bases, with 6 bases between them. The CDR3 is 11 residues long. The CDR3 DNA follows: TGTGCCAGCAGTGAATACAGGCCCCTCCACTTT. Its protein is CASSEYRPLHF.

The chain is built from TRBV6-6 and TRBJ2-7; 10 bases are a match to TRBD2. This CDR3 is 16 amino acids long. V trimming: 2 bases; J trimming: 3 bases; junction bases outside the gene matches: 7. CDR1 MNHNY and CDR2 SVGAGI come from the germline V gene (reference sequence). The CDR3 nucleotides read TGTGCCAGCAGTTACAGTAAGCGGGGGGGGGGCTACGAGCAGTACTTC. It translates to CASSYSKRGGGYEQYF.

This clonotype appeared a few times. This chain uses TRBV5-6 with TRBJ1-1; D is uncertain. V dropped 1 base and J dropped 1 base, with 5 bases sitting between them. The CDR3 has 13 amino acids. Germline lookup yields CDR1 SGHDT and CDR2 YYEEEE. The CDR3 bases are TGTGCCAGCAGCTTGTGGTGGAACACTGAAGCTTTCTTT. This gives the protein CASSLWWNTEAFF.

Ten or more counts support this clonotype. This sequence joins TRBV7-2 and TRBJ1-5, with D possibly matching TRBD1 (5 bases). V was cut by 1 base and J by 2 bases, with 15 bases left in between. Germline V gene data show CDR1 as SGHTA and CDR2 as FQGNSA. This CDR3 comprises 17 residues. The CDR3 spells CASSLDPGTSRNQPQHF. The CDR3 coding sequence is TGTGCCAGCAGCTTAGATCCAGGGACTTCGCGCAATCAGCCCCAGCATTTT.

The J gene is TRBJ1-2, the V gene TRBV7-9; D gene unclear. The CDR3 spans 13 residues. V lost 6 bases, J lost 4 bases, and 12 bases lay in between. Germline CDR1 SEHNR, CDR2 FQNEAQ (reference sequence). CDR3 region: CASSSPTGYGYTF. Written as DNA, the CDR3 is TGTGCCAGCAGTTCACCAACGGGCTATGGCTACACCTTC.

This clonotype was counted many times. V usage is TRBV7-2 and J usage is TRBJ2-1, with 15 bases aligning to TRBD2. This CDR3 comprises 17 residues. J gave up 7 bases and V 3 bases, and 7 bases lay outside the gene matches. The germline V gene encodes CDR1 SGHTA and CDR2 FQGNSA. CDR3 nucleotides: TGTGCCAGCAGCTTTCCTACCGGGACTAGCGGGGGGAATGAGCAGTTCTTC. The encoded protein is CASSFPTGTSGGNEQFF.

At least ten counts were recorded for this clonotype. The CDR3, as DNA: TGTGCCAGCAGCGCGGGAGGGATACTGGGTGAGACCCAGTACTTC. It is translated as CASSAGGILGETQYF. The chain uses TRBV11-3 and TRBJ2-5, with TRBD2 matching over 9 bases. CDR3 size: 15 residues. V was clipped by 5 bases and J by 5 bases; unmatched bases: 9. Germline V gene sequence: CDR1 SGHNT, CDR2 YENEEA.

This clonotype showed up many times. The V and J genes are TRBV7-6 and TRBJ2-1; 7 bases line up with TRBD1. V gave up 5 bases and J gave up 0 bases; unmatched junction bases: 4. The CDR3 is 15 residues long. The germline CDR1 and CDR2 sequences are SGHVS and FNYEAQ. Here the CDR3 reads CASSRDRSSYNEQFF. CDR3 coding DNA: TGTGCCAGCAGCCGGGACAGAAGCTCCTACAATGAGCAGTTCTTC.

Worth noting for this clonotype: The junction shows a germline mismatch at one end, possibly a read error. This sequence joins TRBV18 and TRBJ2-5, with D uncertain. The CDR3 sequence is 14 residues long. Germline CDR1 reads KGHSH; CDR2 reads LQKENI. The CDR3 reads CASSPRLRRKTRYF. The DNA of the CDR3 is TGTGCCAGCTCACCACGACTCCGCCGAAAGACCCGGTACTTC.

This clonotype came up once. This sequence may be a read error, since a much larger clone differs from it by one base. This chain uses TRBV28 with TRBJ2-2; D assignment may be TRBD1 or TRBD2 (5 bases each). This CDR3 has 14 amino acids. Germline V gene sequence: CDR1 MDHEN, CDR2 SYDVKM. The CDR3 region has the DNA TGTGCCAGCAGTTTCCTCTCGAACACCGGGGACCTGTTTTTT. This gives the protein CASSFLSNTGDLFF.

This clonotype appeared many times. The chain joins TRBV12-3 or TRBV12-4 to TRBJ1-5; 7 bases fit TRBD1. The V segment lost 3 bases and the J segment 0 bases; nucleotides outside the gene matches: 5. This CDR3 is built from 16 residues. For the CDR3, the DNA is TGTGCCAGCAGTTTGGGGACAGTAAATAGCAATCAGCCCCAGCATTTT. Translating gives CASSLGTVNSNQPQHF.

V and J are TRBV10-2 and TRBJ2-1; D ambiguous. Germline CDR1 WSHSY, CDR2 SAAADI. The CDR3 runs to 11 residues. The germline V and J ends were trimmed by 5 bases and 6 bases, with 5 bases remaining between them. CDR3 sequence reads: CASSRPNEQFF. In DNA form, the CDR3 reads TGCGCCAGCAGTAGGCCCAATGAGCAGTTCTTC.

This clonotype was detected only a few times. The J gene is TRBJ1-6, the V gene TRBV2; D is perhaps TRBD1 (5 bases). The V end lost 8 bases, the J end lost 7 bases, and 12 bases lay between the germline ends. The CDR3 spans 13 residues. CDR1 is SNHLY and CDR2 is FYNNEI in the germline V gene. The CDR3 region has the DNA TGTGCCAGCGGGGGGACGGAGAATTCACCCCTCCACTTT. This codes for CASGGTENSPLHF.

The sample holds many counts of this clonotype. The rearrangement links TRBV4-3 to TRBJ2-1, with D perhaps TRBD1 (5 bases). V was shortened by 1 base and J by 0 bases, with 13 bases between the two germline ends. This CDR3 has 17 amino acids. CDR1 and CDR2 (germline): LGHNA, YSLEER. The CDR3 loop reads CASSQAGQGSSYNEQFF. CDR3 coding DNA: TGCGCCAGCAGCCAAGCAGGGCAGGGAAGCTCCTACAATGAGCAGTTCTTC.

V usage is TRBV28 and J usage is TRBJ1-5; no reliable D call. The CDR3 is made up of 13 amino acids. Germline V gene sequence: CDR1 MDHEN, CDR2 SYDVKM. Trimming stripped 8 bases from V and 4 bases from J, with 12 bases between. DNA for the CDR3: TGTGCCAGCGGAGGGAAACTAAATCAGCCCCAGCATTTT. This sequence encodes CASGGKLNQPQHF.

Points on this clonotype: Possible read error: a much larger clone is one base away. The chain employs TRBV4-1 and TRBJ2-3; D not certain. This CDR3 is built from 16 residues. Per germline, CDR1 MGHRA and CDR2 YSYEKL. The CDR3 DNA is TGCGCCAGCAACCAAGGAGTTAGGAGACTCACAGATACGCAGTATTTT. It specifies CASNQGVRRLTDTQYF.

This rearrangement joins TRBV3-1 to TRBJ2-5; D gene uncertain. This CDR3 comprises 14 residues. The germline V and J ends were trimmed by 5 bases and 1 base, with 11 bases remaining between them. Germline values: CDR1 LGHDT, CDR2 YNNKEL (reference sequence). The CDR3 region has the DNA TGTGCCAGCAGCTTCGCAGGTAGCCAAGAGACCCAGTACTTC. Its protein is CASSFAGSQETQYF.

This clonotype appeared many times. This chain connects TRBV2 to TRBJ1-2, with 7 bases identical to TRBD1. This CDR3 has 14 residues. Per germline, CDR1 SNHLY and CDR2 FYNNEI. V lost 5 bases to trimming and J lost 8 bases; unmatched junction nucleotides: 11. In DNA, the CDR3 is TGTGCCAGCAGTCAAAGACAGGGAGAAAGGGGCTACACCTTC. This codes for CASSQRQGERGYTF.

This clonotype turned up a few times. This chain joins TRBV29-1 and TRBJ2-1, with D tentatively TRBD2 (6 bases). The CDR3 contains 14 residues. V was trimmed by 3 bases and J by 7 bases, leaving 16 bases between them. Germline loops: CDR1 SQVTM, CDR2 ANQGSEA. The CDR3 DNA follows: TGCAGCGTTGAGAGACAAGGAGGGCTGAATGAGCAGTTCTTC. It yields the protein CSVERQGGLNEQFF.

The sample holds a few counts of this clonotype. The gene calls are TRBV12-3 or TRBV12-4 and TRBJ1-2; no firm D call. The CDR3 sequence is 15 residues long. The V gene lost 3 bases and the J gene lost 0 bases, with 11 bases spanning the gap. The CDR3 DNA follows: TGTGCCAGCAGTTTTCTGGGCGGTCCTAACTATGGCTACACCTTC. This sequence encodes CASSFLGGPNYGYTF.